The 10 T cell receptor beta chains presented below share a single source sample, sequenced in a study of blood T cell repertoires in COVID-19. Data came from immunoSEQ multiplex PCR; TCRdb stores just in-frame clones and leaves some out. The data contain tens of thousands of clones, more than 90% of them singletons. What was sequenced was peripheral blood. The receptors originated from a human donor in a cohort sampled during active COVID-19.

The CDR3, as DNA: TGCGCCAGCAGCTACTCCGGACAGGGAGACACTGAAGCTTTCTTT. As protein: CASSYSGQGDTEAFF. The chain recombines TRBV5-1 with TRBJ1-1; 8 bases line up with TRBD1. The CDR3 contains 15 residues. V dropped 3 bases and J dropped 3; count of bases not matched to a gene: 7. The V gene's germline CDR1 is SGHRS and CDR2 YFSETQ.

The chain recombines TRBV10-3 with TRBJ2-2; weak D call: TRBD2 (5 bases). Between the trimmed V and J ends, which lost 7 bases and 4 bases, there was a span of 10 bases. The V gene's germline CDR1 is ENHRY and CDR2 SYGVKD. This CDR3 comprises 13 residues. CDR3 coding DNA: TGTGCCATCACGGCGGCGGGCACCGGGGAGCTGTTTTTT. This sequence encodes CAITAAGTGELFF.

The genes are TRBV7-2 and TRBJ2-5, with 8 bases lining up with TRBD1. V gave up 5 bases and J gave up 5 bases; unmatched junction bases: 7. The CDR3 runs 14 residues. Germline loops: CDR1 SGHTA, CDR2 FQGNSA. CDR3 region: CASSPQGAGETQYF. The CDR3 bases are TGTGCCAGCAGCCCTCAGGGGGCCGGGGAGACCCAGTACTTC.

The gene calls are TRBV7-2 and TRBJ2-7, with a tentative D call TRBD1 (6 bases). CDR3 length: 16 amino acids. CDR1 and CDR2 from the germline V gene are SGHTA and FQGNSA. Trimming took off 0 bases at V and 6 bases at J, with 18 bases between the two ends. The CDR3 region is CASSLALGGVMGEQYF. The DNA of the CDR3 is TGTGCCAGCAGCTTAGCGCTTGGGGGCGTTATGGGCGAGCAGTACTTC.

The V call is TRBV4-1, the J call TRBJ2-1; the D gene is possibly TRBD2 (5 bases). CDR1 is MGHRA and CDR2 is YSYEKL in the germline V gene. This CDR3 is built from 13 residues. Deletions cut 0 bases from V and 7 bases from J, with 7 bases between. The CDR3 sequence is CASSQDLANEQFF. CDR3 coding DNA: TGCGCCAGCAGCCAAGATTTAGCGAATGAGCAGTTCTTC.

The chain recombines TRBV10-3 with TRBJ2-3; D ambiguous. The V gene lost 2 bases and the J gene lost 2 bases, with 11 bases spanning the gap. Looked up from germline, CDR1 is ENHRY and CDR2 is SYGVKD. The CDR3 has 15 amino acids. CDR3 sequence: CAISETVSTTDTQYF. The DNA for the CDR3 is TGTGCCATCAGTGAGACAGTAAGCACCACAGATACGCAGTATTTT.

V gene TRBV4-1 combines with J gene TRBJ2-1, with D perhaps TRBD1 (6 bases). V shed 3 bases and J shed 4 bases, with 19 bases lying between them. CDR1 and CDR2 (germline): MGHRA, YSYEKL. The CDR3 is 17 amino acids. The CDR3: CASSQIQGRTSYNEQFF. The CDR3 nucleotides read TGCGCCAGCAGCCAGATACAGGGAAGAACCTCTTACAATGAGCAGTTCTTC.

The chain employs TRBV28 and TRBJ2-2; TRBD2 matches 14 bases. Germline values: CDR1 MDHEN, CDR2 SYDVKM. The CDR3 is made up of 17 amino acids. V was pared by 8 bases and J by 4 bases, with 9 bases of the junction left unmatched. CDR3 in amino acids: CASGGTSGSGITGELFF. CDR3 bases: TGTGCCAGCGGTGGGACTAGCGGGAGCGGGATCACCGGGGAGCTGTTTTTT.

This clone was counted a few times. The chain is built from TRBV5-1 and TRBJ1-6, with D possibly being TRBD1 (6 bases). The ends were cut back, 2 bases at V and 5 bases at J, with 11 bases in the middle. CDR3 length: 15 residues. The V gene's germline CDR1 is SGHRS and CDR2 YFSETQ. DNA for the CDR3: TGCGCCAGCAGCTTACAGGGAACCGATAATTCACCCCTCCACTTT. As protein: CASSLQGTDNSPLHF.

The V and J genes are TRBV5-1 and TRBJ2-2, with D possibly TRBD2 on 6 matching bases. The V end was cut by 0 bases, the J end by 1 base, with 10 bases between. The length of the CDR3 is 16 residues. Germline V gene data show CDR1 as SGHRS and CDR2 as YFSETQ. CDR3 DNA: TGCGCCAGCAGCTTGGAGGTAGCGGAGAACACCGGGGAGCTGTTTTTT. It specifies CASSLEVAENTGELFF.